The 4 T cell receptor beta chains in this list originate from one sample, sequenced in a study of T cell clones after liver transplantation. The method was immunoSEQ multiplex PCR; TCRdb's version includes in-frame clones alone and lacks a portion of them. The sample lists roughly 80,000 clones; around four fifths were seen once. The sequencing here drew on CD4+ T cells from blood, taken 45 to 46 months after liver transplant. These receptors were collected from a human patient who received a liver transplant. Some T cells may be supplied by the graft donor.

This clone was detected only once. The genes are TRBV5-1 and TRBJ2-2; 7 positions match TRBD2. The CDR3 is 17 amino acids. CDR1 and CDR2 (germline): SGHRS, YFSETQ. J was trimmed by 4 bases and V by 1 base; bases with no gene match: 10. The CDR3 DNA follows: TGCGCCAGCAGCTTGAGGCGGGAGCAAGTAGGCACCGGGGAGCTGTTTTTT. Protein sequence: CASSLRREQVGTGELFF.

The chain recombines TRBV14 with TRBJ1-3, with 8 bases matching TRBD1. The CDR3 extends over 15 amino acids. The V segment lost 4 bases and the J segment 2 bases; nucleotides outside the gene matches: 4. The germline V gene encodes CDR1 SGHDN and CDR2 FVKESK. CDR3 loop: CASSRTGTAGNTIYF. CDR3 in DNA: TGTGCCAGCAGCCGGACAGGGACGGCTGGAAACACCATATATTTT.

This chain uses TRBV18 with TRBJ2-7, with D uncertain. The V gene's germline CDR1 is KGHSH and CDR2 LQKENI. The germline V and J ends were trimmed by 0 bases and 3 bases, with 9 bases remaining between them. CDR3 length: 14 amino acids. For the CDR3, the DNA is TGTGCCAGCTCACCACCGGTCAGGAACTACGAGCAGTACTTC. Translated, it gives CASSPPVRNYEQYF. Full variable domain (outside the CDR3, taken from reference TRBV18 and TRBJ2-7): NAGVMQNPRHLVRRRGQEARLRCSPMKGHSHVYWYRQLPEEGLKFMVYLQKENIIDESGMPKERFSAEFPKEGPSILRIQQVVRGDSAAYFCASSPPVRNYEQYFGPGTRLTVT.

This clone appeared a few times. The same CDR3 arises from other DNA sequences in this sample as well. V and J are TRBV28 and TRBJ1-1; D is undetermined. Germline V CDR1 and CDR2: MDHEN, SYDVKM. CDR3 length: 12 amino acids. V was shortened by 5 bases and J by 3 bases, with 7 bases between the two germline ends. The CDR3 region has the DNA TGTGCCAGCAGTCTAGGGTACACTGAAGCTTTCTTT. It encodes CASSLGYTEAFF.